This entry describes one TCR beta chain. This sample was taken from a study of blood T cells in healthy people across ages. It was with a sample-barcoded 5' primer and a J-beta primer mix that a second PCR of roughly 7 to 12 cycles was run. TCRdb re-called the 5' RACE reads through MiXCR, storing one row per CDR3 protein. The sample shows about 1.4 million distinct CDR3 sequences, approximately 59% of them seen only once. The V end lost 7 bases, the J end lost 0 bases, and 13 bases lay between the germline ends. Germline lookup yields CDR1 SQVTM and CDR2 ANQGSEA. This CDR3 has 14 residues. Sequenced: blood. The chain couples TRBV29-1 to TRBJ1-5; D remains ambiguous. The clonotype was recovered from a man aged 18 to 35 in good health. CDR3 bases: TGCAGCGCCTCCCTACCGGGTAGCAATCAGCCCCAGCATTTT. It is translated as CSASLPGSNQPQHF. The variable domain in full, with the rest retrieved from reference TRBV29-1 and TRBJ1-5, is SAVISQKPSRDICQRGTSLTIQCQVDSQVTMMFWYRQQPGQSLTLIATANQGSEATYESGFVIDKFPISRPNLTFSTLTVSNMSPEDSSIYLCSASLPGSNQPQHFGDGTRLSIL.